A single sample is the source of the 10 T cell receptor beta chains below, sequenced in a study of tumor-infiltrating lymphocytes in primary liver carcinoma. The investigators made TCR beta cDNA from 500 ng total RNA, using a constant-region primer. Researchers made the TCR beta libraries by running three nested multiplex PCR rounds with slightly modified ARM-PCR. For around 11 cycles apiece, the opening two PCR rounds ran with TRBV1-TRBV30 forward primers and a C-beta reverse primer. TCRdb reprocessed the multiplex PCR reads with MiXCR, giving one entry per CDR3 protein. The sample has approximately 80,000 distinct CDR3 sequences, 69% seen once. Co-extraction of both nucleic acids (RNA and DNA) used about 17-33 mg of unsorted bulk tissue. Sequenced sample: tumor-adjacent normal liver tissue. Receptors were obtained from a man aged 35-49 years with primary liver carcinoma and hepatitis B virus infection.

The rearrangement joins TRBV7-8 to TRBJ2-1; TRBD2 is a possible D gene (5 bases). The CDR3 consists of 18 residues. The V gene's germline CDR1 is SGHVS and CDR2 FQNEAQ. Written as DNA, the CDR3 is TGTACCACCAGCCCGCTTGGAGGCACAGCGGTCTCCTACAATGAGCAGTTCTTC. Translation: CTTSPLGGTAVSYNEQFF.

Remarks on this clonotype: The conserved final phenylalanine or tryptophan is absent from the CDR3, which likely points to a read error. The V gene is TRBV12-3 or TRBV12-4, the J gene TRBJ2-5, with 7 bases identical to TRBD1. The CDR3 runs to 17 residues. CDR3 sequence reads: CASSLGYLGTEQETQYL. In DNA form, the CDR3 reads TGTGCCAGTAGTTTGGGCTACCTAGGGACAGAGCAAGAGACCCAGTACCTC.

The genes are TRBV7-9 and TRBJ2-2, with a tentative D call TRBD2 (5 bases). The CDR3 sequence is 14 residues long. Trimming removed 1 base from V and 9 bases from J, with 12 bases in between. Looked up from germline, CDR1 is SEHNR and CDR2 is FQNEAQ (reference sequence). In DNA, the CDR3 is TGTGCCAGCAGCTTAGAGAGGGCCGACTGGGAGCTGTTTTTT. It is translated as CASSLERADWELFF.

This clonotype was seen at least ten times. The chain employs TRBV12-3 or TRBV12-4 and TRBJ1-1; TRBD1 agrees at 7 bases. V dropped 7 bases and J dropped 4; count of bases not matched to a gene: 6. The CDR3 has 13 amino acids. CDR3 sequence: CASKRQGGTEAFF. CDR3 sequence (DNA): TGTGCCAGCAAACGACAGGGTGGCACTGAAGCTTTCTTT.

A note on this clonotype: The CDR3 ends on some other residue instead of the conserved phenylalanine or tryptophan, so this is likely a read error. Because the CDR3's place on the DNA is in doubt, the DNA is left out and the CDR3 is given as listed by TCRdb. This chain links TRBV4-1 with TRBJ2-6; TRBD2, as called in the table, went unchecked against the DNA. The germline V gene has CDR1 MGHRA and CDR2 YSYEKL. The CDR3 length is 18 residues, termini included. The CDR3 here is CASSRGIPELSGANVLIL.

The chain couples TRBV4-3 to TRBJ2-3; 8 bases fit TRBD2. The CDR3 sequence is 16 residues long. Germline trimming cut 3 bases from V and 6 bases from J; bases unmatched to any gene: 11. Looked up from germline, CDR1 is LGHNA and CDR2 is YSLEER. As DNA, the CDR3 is TGCGCCAGCAGCCAGGGACCAGCGGGAGTGGTGGATACGCAGTATTTT. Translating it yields CASSQGPAGVVDTQYF.

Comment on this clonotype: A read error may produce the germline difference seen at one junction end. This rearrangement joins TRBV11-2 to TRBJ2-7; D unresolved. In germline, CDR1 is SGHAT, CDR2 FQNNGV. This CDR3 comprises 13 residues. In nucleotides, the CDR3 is TGTACCAGCAGCTTTGTTCGCTCCTACGAGCAGTACTTC. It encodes CTSSFVRSYEQYF. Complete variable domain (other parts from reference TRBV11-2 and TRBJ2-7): EAGVAQSPRYKIIEKRQSVAFWCNPISGHATLYWYQQILGQGPKLLIQFQNNGVVDDSQLPKDRFSAERLKGVDSTLKIQPAKLEDSAVYLCTSSFVRSYEQYFGPGTRLTVT.

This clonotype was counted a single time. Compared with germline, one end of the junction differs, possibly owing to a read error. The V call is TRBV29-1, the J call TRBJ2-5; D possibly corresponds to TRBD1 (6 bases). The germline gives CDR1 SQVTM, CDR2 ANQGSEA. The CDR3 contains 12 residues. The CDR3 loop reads CNGMDSGETQCF. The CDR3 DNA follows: TGCAACGGTATGGACAGTGGAGAGACCCAGTGCTTC. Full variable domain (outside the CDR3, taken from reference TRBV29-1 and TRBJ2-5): SAVISQKPSRDICQRGTSLTIQCQVDSQVTMMFWYRQQPGQSLTLIATANQGSEATYESGFVIDKFPISRPNLTFSTLTVSNMSPEDSSIYLCNGMDSGETQCFGPGTRLLVL.

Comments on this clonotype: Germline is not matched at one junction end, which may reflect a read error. CDR3 protein: CANSSLRRRVVCEQYF. The CDR3 nucleotides read TGTGCCAACAGCTCGCTGAGAAGGAGGGTGGTCTGCGAGCAGTACTTC. V and J are TRBV7-6 and TRBJ2-7; weak D call: TRBD2 (6 bases). The CDR3 spans 16 residues. Germline lookup yields CDR1 SGHVS and CDR2 FNYEAQ.

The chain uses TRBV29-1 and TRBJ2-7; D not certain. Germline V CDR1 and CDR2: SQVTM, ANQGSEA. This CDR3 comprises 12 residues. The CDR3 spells CNANFGTYEQYF. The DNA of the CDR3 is TGCAACGCAAACTTTGGTACCTACGAGCAGTACTTC.